Following are 30 T cell receptor beta chains from one sample sequenced in a study of blood T cells in healthy people across ages. Alongside a J-beta primer mix, a sample-barcoded 5' primer served in a second PCR lasting about 7 to 12 cycles. Via MiXCR, TCRdb re-called the 5' RACE reads, giving one row per CDR3 protein. The sample carries 650,000 to 1,000,000 distinct CDR3 sequences, about 36% recorded once. Source material: blood. These receptor sequences come from a man between 18 and 35 years old in good health.

J is TRBJ1-4 and V is TRBV30; tentatively, D is TRBD1 (6 bases). Trimming stripped 8 bases from V and 8 bases from J, with 18 bases between. This CDR3 contains 13 residues. From germline, CDR1 is GTSNPN and CDR2 SVGIG (reference sequence). DNA for the CDR3: TGTGCCGGAGGGGGTGATAGCCGGGAAAAACTGTTTTTT. Amino acid sequence: CAGGGDSREKLFF.

V and J are TRBV6-5 and TRBJ2-1; D is unclear. Matching the DNA end better, TRBJ2-7 makes the J call doubtful. The CDR3 contains 18 residues. Germline values: CDR1 MNHEY, CDR2 SVGAGI. CDR3 amino acids: CASSYSGYSPDSYNEQYF. The CDR3 nucleotides are TGTGCCAGCAGTTACTCGGGTTACAGCCCTGACTCCTACAATGAGCAGTACTTC.

On this clonotype: A much larger clone differs from this one at a single base, so this may be a read error. The V and J genes are TRBV5-5 and TRBJ1-2; 9 bases map to TRBD1. The CDR3 consists of 15 residues. V trimming: 4 bases; J trimming: 8 bases; junction bases outside the gene matches: 12. Germline CDR1 is SGHKS and CDR2 is YYEKEE (reference sequence). In nucleotides, the CDR3 is TGTGCCAGCAGCGTCACCGGGACAGGGATACTAGGCTACACCTTC. It specifies CASSVTGTGILGYTF.

This clonotype was detected only a few times. The CDR3 reads CASNARGFSNQPQHF. The CDR3 DNA is TGTGCCAGCAACGCGAGGGGGTTTAGCAATCAGCCCCAGCATTTT. V usage is TRBV7-2 and J usage is TRBJ1-5, with D possibly being TRBD1 (6 bases). The CDR3 contains 15 residues. Trimming took off 7 bases at V and 0 bases at J, with 13 bases between the two ends. Germline values: CDR1 SGHTA, CDR2 FQGNSA.

To note about this clonotype: The germline gene is not matched at one end of the junction; a read error may be the cause. The chain combines TRBV12-3 or TRBV12-4 with TRBJ2-3, with TRBD2 matching over 12 bases. The CDR3 sequence is 18 residues long. As DNA, the CDR3 is TGTGCCAGCAGCCCCGAAGTACTAGCGGGGGGAGGAGGAGATATGCAGTATTTT. It codes for CASSPEVLAGGGGDMQYF.

This rearrangement joins TRBV30 to TRBJ1-4, with D possibly being TRBD1 (6 bases). The CDR3 is 15 amino acids. Between the trimmed V and J ends, which lost 4 bases and 3 bases, there was a span of 15 bases. Per germline, CDR1 GTSNPN and CDR2 SVGIG (reference sequence). CDR3 sequence reads: CAWMWGRAANEKLFF. As DNA, the CDR3 is TGTGCCTGGATGTGGGGGCGAGCAGCTAATGAAAAACTGTTTTTT.

The chain combines TRBV30 with TRBJ1-5, with D possibly TRBD1 on 6 matching bases. V lost 2 bases, J lost 7 bases, and 15 bases lay in between. CDR3 length: 14 residues. CDR1 is GTSNPN and CDR2 is SVGIG in the germline V gene (reference sequence). CDR3 coding DNA: TGTGCCTGGAGTCCCGCAGGGGAGAGCCAGCCCCAGCATTTT. This sequence encodes CAWSPAGESQPQHF. The variable domain in full, completed from reference TRBV30 and TRBJ1-5, reads SQTIHQWPATLVQPVGSPLSLECTVEGTSNPNLYWYRQAAGRGLQLLFYSVGIGQISSEVPQNLSASRPQDRQFILSSKKLLLSDSGFYLCAWSPAGESQPQHFGDGTRLSIL.

A few counts support this clonotype. The chain links TRBV28 to TRBJ2-3; D gene ambiguous. The CDR3 extends over 13 amino acids. CDR1 is MDHEN, CDR2 SYDVKM, per germline. Trimming shortened V by 5 bases and J by 10 bases, and 16 bases separated the two germline ends. Written as DNA, the CDR3 is TGTGCCAGCAGTGTAACTAATCCCCCAGCGCAGTATTTT. Protein product: CASSVTNPPAQYF.

J is TRBJ2-4 and V is TRBV12-5, with a weak D call TRBD2 (7 bases). The CDR3 has 16 amino acids. Trimming stripped 5 bases from V and 13 bases from J, with 27 bases between. CDR1 and CDR2 from the germline V gene are LGHNT and FRNRAP. The CDR3 sequence is CASGPPGGLEYNEQYF. Written as DNA, the CDR3 is TGTGCTAGTGGTCCCCCCGGGGGGCTCGAATACAATGAGCAGTACTTC.

This clonotype was counted at least ten times. V and J are TRBV6-2 or TRBV6-3 and TRBJ2-1, with D possibly being TRBD1 or TRBD2 (5 bases each). Germline V lookup: CDR1 MNHEY, CDR2 SVGEGT. This CDR3 region has 13 residues. With 10 bases removed from V and 0 bases from J, the gap between germline ends came to 10 bases. The CDR3 DNA sequence: TGTGCCACCGGGACGAGCTCCTACAATGAGCAGTTCTTC. It specifies CATGTSSYNEQFF.

This chain uses TRBV5-1 with TRBJ1-6; D unresolved. This CDR3 contains 12 residues. CDR1 is SGHRS, CDR2 YFSETQ, per germline. Trimming took off 2 bases at V and 8 bases at J, with 5 bases between the two ends. The CDR3, as DNA: TGCGCCAGCAGCTTTGGGGATTCACCCCTCCACTTT. This codes for CASSFGDSPLHF.

The V call is TRBV4-1, the J call TRBJ1-2, with D perhaps TRBD1 (5 bases). Germline V gene data show CDR1 as MGHRA and CDR2 as YSYEKL. The CDR3 has 13 amino acids. V dropped 2 bases and J dropped 14 bases, with 18 bases sitting between them. The CDR3 region has the DNA TGCGCCAGCAGCCAACCCCCGGGACCGGGTGTGACCTTC. This translates into CASSQPPGPGVTF.

This clonotype was counted many times. The chain employs TRBV28 and TRBJ2-5; possible D gene TRBD2, 6 bases. Germline V gene sequence: CDR1 MDHEN, CDR2 SYDVKM. Trimming removed 2 bases at V and 5 bases at J, with 12 bases between. The CDR3 spans 14 residues. DNA for the CDR3: TGTGCCAGCAGTTTAAACGGTGCGGGGGAGACCCAGTACTTC. Translation: CASSLNGAGETQYF.

This clonotype turned up a few times. This sequence joins TRBV7-8 and TRBJ2-5, with D unresolved. The CDR3 has 14 residues. V lost 5 bases, J lost 4 bases, and 14 bases lay in between. The germline gives CDR1 SGHVS, CDR2 FQNEAQ. The CDR3 protein is CASSPEAMGETQYF. The CDR3 bases are TGTGCCAGCAGCCCCGAGGCCATGGGAGAGACCCAGTACTTC.

This chain connects TRBV27 to TRBJ2-5, with unresolved D. The CDR3 has 14 residues. V was trimmed by 4 bases and J by 2 bases, leaving 11 bases between them. CDR1 is MNHEY and CDR2 is SMNVEV in the germline V gene (reference sequence). The CDR3 region has the DNA TGTGCCAGCAGTTCAAATGGACCACAAGAGACCCAGTACTTC. Its protein product is CASSSNGPQETQYF.

V is TRBV20-1 and J is TRBJ1-1; TRBD1 agrees at 7 bases. CDR1 DFQATT and CDR2 SNEGSKA come from the germline V gene (reference sequence). The CDR3 is made up of 12 amino acids. This CDR3 is CSERGPNTEAFF. DNA of the CDR3: TGCAGCGAGAGGGGGCCGAACACTGAAGCTTTCTTT.

The chain is built from TRBV4-1 and TRBJ2-1; possible D gene TRBD1, 6 bases. This CDR3 is built from 15 residues. Germline assignment: CDR1 MGHRA and CDR2 YSYEKL. Trimming removed 1 base at V and 6 bases at J, with 13 bases between. The CDR3 loop reads CASSQVGGNTNEQFF. In nucleotides, the CDR3 is TGCGCCAGCAGCCAAGTAGGGGGAAACACCAATGAGCAGTTCTTC.

The V and J genes are TRBV12-3 or TRBV12-4 and TRBJ2-7; 9 positions match TRBD2. The CDR3 is made up of 14 amino acids. Losses at the gene ends were 6 bases for V and 7 bases for J; bases not matched to a gene: 10. For the CDR3, the DNA is TGTGCCAGCAGGAGGGGACTAGCTGATAATGAGCAGTACTTC. It yields the protein CASRRGLADNEQYF.

This clonotype was found a few times. This rearrangement joins TRBV4-2 to TRBJ2-5; TRBD2 agrees at 7 bases. The CDR3 has 13 amino acids. CDR1 and CDR2 (germline): LGHNA, YNFKEQ. J lost 3 bases, V lost 5 bases, and 3 bases had no gene match. The CDR3: CASSESGEETQYF. The CDR3 DNA reads as TGTGCCAGCAGCGAGAGCGGGGAAGAGACCCAGTACTTC.

As to this clonotype: Mismatch with germline at one junction end may stem from a read error. The gene calls are TRBV4-1 and TRBJ1-2; 11 nucleotides match TRBD1. The germline gives CDR1 MGHRA, CDR2 YSYEKL. This CDR3 is 17 amino acids long. As DNA, the CDR3 is TGCGCCAGCAGCCAGGACAGGGGGCCGATCCCTAACTATGGCCACACCTTC. Translating gives CASSQDRGPIPNYGHTF.

On this clonotype: A read error may be the cause here, since a much bigger clone is one base away. The chain is built from TRBV4-2 and TRBJ2-1; 7 bases match TRBD1. The V segment lost 2 bases and the J segment 10 bases; nucleotides outside the gene matches: 8. The CDR3 has 14 residues. Germline CDR1 is LGHNA and CDR2 is YNFKEQ. In nucleotides, the CDR3 is TGTGCCAGCAGCCAACGGGACAGACCTTACGAGCAGTTCTTC. Translating it yields CASSQRDRPYEQFF.

This clonotype was detected only a few times. The chain couples TRBV7-9 to TRBJ2-3; tentative D call: TRBD1 (6 bases). V lost 3 bases to trimming and J lost 3 bases, with 22 bases between them. Germline CDR1 SEHNR, CDR2 FQNEAQ (reference sequence). This CDR3 has 18 residues. CDR3 amino acids: CASSFPPDTRGGTDTQYF. The DNA of the CDR3 is TGTGCCAGCAGCTTCCCCCCCGATACCAGGGGCGGAACAGATACGCAGTATTTT.

This chain joins TRBV6-5 and TRBJ2-4; perhaps D is TRBD1 or TRBD2 (5 bases each). Germline loops: CDR1 MNHEY, CDR2 SVGAGI. The V and J ends lost 5 bases and 5 bases respectively, with 10 bases between them. The CDR3 has 13 amino acids. The chain's CDR3 is CASSRPGQNIQYF. The CDR3 DNA reads as TGTGCCAGCAGTCGCCCGGGACAAAACATTCAGTACTTC.

Points on this clonotype: One end of the junction does not line up with germline, which may come from a read error. The chain has TRBV5-1 and TRBJ2-1; 7 positions agree with TRBD2. Germline V lookup: CDR1 SGHRS, CDR2 YFSETQ. This CDR3 region has 15 residues. The CDR3 protein is CTSSLAGDSYNEQFF. The CDR3 region has the DNA TGCACCAGCAGCTTGGCGGGGGACTCCTACAATGAGCAGTTCTTC.

Many counts were recorded for this clonotype. This chain joins TRBV12-3 or TRBV12-4 and TRBJ2-5; a weak D match, TRBD2 (5 bases). This CDR3 contains 12 residues. The V and J ends lost 6 bases and 11 bases respectively, with 16 bases between them. CDR3 DNA: TGTGCCAGCAGCTCCTCCGGGGATGAGCAGTACTTC. As protein: CASSSSGDEQYF.

This clonotype appeared a few times. The rearrangement uses TRBV10-2 and TRBJ2-5, with 8 positions matching TRBD2. The CDR3 covers 14 residues. Germline V lookup: CDR1 WSHSY, CDR2 SAAADI. V trimming: 9 bases; J trimming: 5 bases; junction bases outside the gene matches: 11. The CDR3 here is CARDPGLETETQYF. In DNA, the CDR3 is TGCGCCAGGGATCCGGGACTAGAGACCGAGACCCAGTACTTC.

J is TRBJ1-5 and V is TRBV20-1; tentative D call: TRBD1 (5 bases). This CDR3 has 16 residues. The ends were cut back, 0 bases at V and 0 bases at J, with 12 bases in the middle. The germline CDR1 and CDR2 sequences are DFQATT and SNEGSKA (reference sequence). DNA of the CDR3: TGCAGTGCTAGAGAATCTGACAGCAATAGCAATCAGCCCCAGCATTTT. It yields the protein CSARESDSNSNQPQHF.

The V gene is TRBV6-2 or TRBV6-3, the J gene TRBJ1-5; D gene unclear. Germline V gene sequence: CDR1 MNHEY, CDR2 SVGEGT. The CDR3 consists of 16 residues. V was cut by 7 bases and J by 2 bases, with 18 bases left in between. The CDR3 coding sequence is TGTGCCAGCACGGCTCTGAGAAAAGGTGGCAATCAGCCCCAGCATTTT. Translation gives CASTALRKGGNQPQHF.

The chain links TRBV15 to TRBJ1-6; D remains ambiguous. Germline V CDR1 and CDR2: LNHNV, YYDKDF (reference sequence). V shed 1 base and J shed 5 bases, with 15 bases lying between them. CDR3 length: 17 amino acids. CDR3 protein: CATSRVGARSNNSPLHF. Written as DNA, the CDR3 is TGTGCCACCAGCAGAGTTGGTGCAAGGAGTAATAATTCACCCCTCCACTTT.

The sample holds a few counts of this clonotype. V gene TRBV4-3 combines with J gene TRBJ2-3, with TRBD2 identical over 8 bases. This CDR3 has 14 residues. The germline CDR1 and CDR2 sequences are LGHNA and YSLEER. The V segment lost 1 base and the J segment 5 bases; nucleotides outside the gene matches: 2. The CDR3 loop is CASSQVAGIDTQYF. CDR3 bases: TGCGCCAGCAGCCAAGTAGCGGGGATAGATACGCAGTATTTT.